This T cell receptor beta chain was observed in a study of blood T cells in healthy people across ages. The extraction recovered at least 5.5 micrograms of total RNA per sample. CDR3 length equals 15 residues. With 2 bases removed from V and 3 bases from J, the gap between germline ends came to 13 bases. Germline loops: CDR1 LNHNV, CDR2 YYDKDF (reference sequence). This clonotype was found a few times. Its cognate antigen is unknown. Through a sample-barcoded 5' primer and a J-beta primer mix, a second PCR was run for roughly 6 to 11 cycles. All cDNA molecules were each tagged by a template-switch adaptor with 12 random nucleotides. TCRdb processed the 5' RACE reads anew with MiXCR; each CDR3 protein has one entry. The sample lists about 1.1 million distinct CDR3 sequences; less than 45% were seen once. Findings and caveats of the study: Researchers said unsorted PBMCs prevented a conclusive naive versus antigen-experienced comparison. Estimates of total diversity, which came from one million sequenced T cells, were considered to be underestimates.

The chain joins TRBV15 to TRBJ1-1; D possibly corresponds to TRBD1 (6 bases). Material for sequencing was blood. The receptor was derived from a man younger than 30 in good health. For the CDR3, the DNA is TGTGCCACCAGCAGACGACCAGGGGTAGACACTGAAGCTTTCTTT. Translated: CATSRRPGVDTEAFF.